These T cell receptor beta chains were read from a single sample in a study of T-cell reconstitution after alpha-beta-depleted transplantation in children. TCRdb passed the PCR reads through MiXCR, listing each CDR3 protein once. The sample contains approximately 250,000 distinct CDR3 sequences, roughly a quarter of which appear only once. The sequencing used PBMCs, collected before TCRalphabeta/CD19-depleted stem cell transplant. The receptors shown here come from a girl aged 2 to 9 with Fanconi anemia, due to receive a stem cell transplant. The CDR3 runs from the conserved cysteine through the conserved F or W. A D gene is named only where the DNA matches it firmly. Size tells how often a clone was seen (once, few, many) or the class of an expanded clone, and some rows leave it out.

DNA: TGTGCCAGCAAGTTTACAGCGGGCCTAGCGGCTGACAATGAGCAGTTCTTC; CDR3: CASKFTAGLAADNEQFF; J: TRBJ2-1; size: many; V: TRBV12-3/TRBV12-4; D: TRBD2
DNA: TGTGCCAGCAGTGAATGGACAGAGACCCAGTACTTC; CDR3: CASSEWTETQYF; J: TRBJ2-5; size: .; V: TRBV2; D: .
DNA: TGCAGCGTTCCTCAGTACAGGGGAGCGGGTGAGACCCAGTACTTC; CDR3: CSVPQYRGAGETQYF; J: TRBJ2-5; size: many; V: TRBV29-1; D: .
DNA: TGTGCCAGCAGTGAGCAGACAGAGGAAGGCTACACCTTC; CDR3: CASSEQTEEGYTF; J: TRBJ1-2; size: .; V: TRBV25-1; D: .
DNA: TGCAGCGTTGGCGGGACAGGGGCCTACGAGCAGTACTTC; CDR3: CSVGGTGAYEQYF; J: TRBJ2-7; size: few; V: TRBV29-1; D: TRBD1
DNA: TGTGCCAGTGGGACGGGACACCTGATCTCCTACAATGAGCAGTTCTTC; CDR3: CASGTGHLISYNEQFF; J: TRBJ2-1; size: .; V: TRBV12-3/TRBV12-4; D: .
DNA: TGCAGCGTTGGAGGGACCTCCGGGACAGGGCCCTACAATGAGCAGTTCTTC; CDR3: CSVGGTSGTGPYNEQFF; J: TRBJ2-1; size: many; V: TRBV29-1; D: TRBD1
DNA: TGCAGCGTTGAAGTATTGGAAGGCCAGCCCCAGCATTTT; CDR3: CSVEVLEGQPQHF; J: TRBJ1-5; size: .; V: TRBV29-1; D: .
DNA: TGTGCCATCAGTTCTAGCGGGAGGGCCGAACCCACAGATACGCAGTATTTT; CDR3: CAISSSGRAEPTDTQYF; J: TRBJ2-3; size: many; V: TRBV10-3; D: TRBD2
DNA: TGTGCCAGCCGGAGGGAGATCACTGAAGCTTTCTTT; CDR3: CASRREITEAFF; J: TRBJ1-1; size: .; V: TRBV12-3/TRBV12-4; D: .
DNA: TGTGCCAGCAGCTCTACAGGGAAGGGTACTGAAGCTTTCTTT; CDR3: CASSSTGKGTEAFF; J: TRBJ1-1; size: .; V: TRBV28; D: .
DNA: TGTGCCAGCAGTTTTGACCAGGAAACGCAGGGGCCGTTCTTC; CDR3: CASSFDQETQGPFF; J: TRBJ2-1; size: many; V: TRBV12-3/TRBV12-4; D: .